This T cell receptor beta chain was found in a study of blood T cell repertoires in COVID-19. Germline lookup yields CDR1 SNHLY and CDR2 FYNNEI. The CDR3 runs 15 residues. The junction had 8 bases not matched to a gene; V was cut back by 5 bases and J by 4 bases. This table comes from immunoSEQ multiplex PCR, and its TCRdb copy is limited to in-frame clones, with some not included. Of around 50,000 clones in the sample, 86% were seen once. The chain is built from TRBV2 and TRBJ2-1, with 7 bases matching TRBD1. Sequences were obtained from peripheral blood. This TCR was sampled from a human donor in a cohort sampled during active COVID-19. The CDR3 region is CASSLQGIGYNEQFF. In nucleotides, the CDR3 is TGTGCCAGCAGTCTACAGGGGATTGGGTACAATGAGCAGTTCTTC.